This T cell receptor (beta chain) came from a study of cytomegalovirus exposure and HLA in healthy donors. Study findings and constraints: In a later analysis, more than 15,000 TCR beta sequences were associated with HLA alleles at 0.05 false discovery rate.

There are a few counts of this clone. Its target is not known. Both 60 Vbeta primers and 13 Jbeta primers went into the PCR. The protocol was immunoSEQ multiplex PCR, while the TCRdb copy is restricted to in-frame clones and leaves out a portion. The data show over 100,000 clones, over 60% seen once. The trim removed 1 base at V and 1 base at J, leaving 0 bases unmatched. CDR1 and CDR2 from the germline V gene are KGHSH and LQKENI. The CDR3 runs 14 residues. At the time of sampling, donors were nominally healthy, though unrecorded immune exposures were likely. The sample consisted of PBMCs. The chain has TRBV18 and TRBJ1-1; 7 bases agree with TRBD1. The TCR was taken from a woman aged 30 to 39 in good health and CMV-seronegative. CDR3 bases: TGTGCCAGCTCACCACGGGACAGGAACACTGAAGCTTTCTTT. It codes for CASSPRDRNTEAFF.